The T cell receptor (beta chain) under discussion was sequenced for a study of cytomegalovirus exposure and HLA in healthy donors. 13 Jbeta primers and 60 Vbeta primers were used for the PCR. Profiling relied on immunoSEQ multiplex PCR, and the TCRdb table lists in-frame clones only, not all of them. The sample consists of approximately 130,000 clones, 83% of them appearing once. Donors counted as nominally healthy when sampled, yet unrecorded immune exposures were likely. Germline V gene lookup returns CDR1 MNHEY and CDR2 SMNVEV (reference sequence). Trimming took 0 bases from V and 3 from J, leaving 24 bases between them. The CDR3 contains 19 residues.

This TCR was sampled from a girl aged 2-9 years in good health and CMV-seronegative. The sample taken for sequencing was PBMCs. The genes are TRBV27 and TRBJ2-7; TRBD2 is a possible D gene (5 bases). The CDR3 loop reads CASSLSPPQEAAADYEQYF. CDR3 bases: TGTGCCAGCAGTTTATCACCCCCGCAAGAAGCGGCGGCGGACTACGAGCAGTACTTC.